Each of the 22 T cell receptor beta chains below was sequenced from the same sample in a study of cytomegalovirus exposure and HLA in healthy donors listed by TCRdb under 2017. The library was obtained by the immunoSEQ multiplex PCR assay. A mixture of 60 forward primers for TCR Vbeta segments and 13 reverse primers for TCR Jbeta segments was used in the multiplex PCR. This immuneACCESS table, as held by TCRdb, lists in-frame sequences with V and J called but not all clones. Of the missing ones, under half trace to an unresolved V gene in checked studies; the others have no known cause. The sample table holds around 150,000 clones, of which more than 60% were seen once. The top ten clonotypes cover 6.5% of the sample. The specimen was PBMCs. These receptors all stem from an older woman in good health and CMV-seronegative.

The genes are TRBV4-3 and TRBJ2-1; TRBD2 matches at 10 bases. There are 19 residues in the CDR3. The V segment lost 0 bases and the J segment 7 bases; nucleotides outside the gene matches: 15. Germline V gene lookup returns CDR1 LGHNA and CDR2 YSLEER. Here the CDR3 DNA reads TGCGCCAGCAGCCAAGAAACCGTGATAGCGGGGGGTCCGGGGAATGAGCAGTTCTTC. Translated, it gives CASSQETVIAGGPGNEQFF.

V is TRBV28 and J is TRBJ2-2, with 7 positions matching TRBD2. The CDR3 runs to 15 residues. V trimming: 6 bases; J trimming: 6 bases; junction bases outside the gene matches: 10. CDR1 is MDHEN, CDR2 SYDVKM, per germline. In DNA form, the CDR3 reads TGTGCCAGCAGCCCGGGGGACTATGGAGCCGGGGAGCTGTTTTTT. Translated, it gives CASSPGDYGAGELFF. Variable domain in full (rest from reference TRBV28 and TRBJ2-2): DVKVTQSSRYLVKRTGEKVFLECVQDMDHENMFWYRQDPGLGLRLIYFSYDVKMKEKGDIPEGYSVSREKKERFSLILESASTNQTSMYLCASSPGDYGAGELFFGEGSRLTVL.

The gene calls are TRBV6-5 and TRBJ2-7; 8 bases line up with TRBD1. The CDR3 totals 16 residues. The V segment lost 0 bases and the J segment 0 bases; nucleotides outside the gene matches: 4. Germline CDR1 MNHEY, CDR2 SVGAGI. This chain's CDR3 is CASSYSTGQGSYEQYF. The CDR3, as DNA: TGTGCCAGCAGTTACTCGACCGGACAGGGCTCCTACGAGCAGTACTTC.

The rearrangement uses TRBV29-1 and TRBJ2-7; 7 bases agree with TRBD2. The CDR3 loop spans 13 amino acids. The junction had 6 bases not matched to a gene; V was cut back by 7 bases and J by 0 bases. The germline V gene has CDR1 SQVTM and CDR2 ANQGSEA. In nucleotides, the CDR3 is TGCAGCGGCCGGACTAGTAGCTCCTACGAGCAGTACTTC. Its translation is CSGRTSSSYEQYF.

The J gene is TRBJ2-7, the V gene TRBV10-2, with D unclear. This CDR3 has 12 amino acids. Trimming took 2 bases from V and 6 from J, leaving 8 bases between them. Germline CDR1 and CDR2: WSHSY and SAAADI. The CDR3 DNA follows: TGCGCCAGCAGTGAGCGAGGTCGCGAGCAGTACTTC. Its translation is CASSERGREQYF.

This clone has more than one count but fewer than ten. A junction end diverges from the germline sequence, so it may reflect a read error. Additional DNA sequences in this sample encode the identical CDR3. This chain connects TRBV18 to TRBJ1-2, with 10 bases identical to TRBD1. The CDR3 covers 13 residues. Germline V lookup: CDR1 KGHSH, CDR2 LQKENI. The DNA for the CDR3 is TGTGCCAGCTCCCCCGGACAGGGGGTTGGCTACACCTTT. This sequence encodes CASSPGQGVGYTF.

The chain has TRBV15 and TRBJ1-2; D call uncertain. V lost 1 base and J 4 bases, leaving 4 bases between the germline ends. Per germline, CDR1 LNHNV and CDR2 YYDKDF (reference sequence). The CDR3 contains 12 residues. The CDR3 sequence: CATSRVSYGYTF. CDR3 coding DNA: TGTGCCACCAGCAGAGTATCCTATGGCTACACCTTC.

V gene TRBV6-1 combines with J gene TRBJ2-1; TRBD1 is a possible D gene (6 bases). CDR1 is MNHNS and CDR2 is SASEGT in the germline V gene. There are 14 residues in the CDR3. Trimming removed 5 bases at V and 3 bases at J, with 11 bases between. The CDR3 loop is CASSSRGNYNEQFF. The CDR3, as DNA: TGTGCCAGCAGTTCTAGGGGGAACTACAATGAGCAGTTCTTC.

V and J are TRBV15 and TRBJ2-1, with unresolved D. Germline assignment: CDR1 LNHNV and CDR2 YYDKDF (reference sequence). This CDR3 has 16 amino acids. The ends were cut back, 1 base at V and 1 base at J, with 11 bases in the middle. CDR3 amino acids: CATSRGFERSYNEQFF. The CDR3 DNA sequence: TGTGCCACCAGCAGAGGCTTCGAGCGTTCCTACAATGAGCAGTTCTTC.

The V and J genes are TRBV19 and TRBJ2-3; 10 bases align to TRBD2. The CDR3 is 14 amino acids. Trimming took 9 bases from V and 2 from J; bases not matched to a gene: 5. Looked up from germline, CDR1 is LNHDA and CDR2 is SQIVND (reference sequence). The CDR3 DNA is TGTGCCAGCCGCGGACTAGCGGCCACAGATACGCAGTATTTT. Protein sequence: CASRGLAATDTQYF. Supplemented by reference TRBV19 and TRBJ2-3, the full variable domain reads DGGITQSPKYLFRKEGQNVTLSCEQNLNHDAMYWYRQDPGQGLRLIYYSQIVNDFQKGDIAEGYSVSREKKESFPLTVTSAQKNPTAFYLCASRGLAATDTQYFGPGTRLTVL.

The chain combines TRBV19 with TRBJ1-5; TRBD1 is a possible D gene (6 bases). The CDR3 consists of 16 residues. V lost 1 base, J lost 2 bases, and 12 bases lay in between. Germline V gene data show CDR1 as LNHDA and CDR2 as SQIVND (reference sequence). CDR3 DNA sequence: TGTGCCAGTAGTATAGGCGGGGGCGTGCGCAATCAGCCCCAGCATTTT. Residues: CASSIGGGVRNQPQHF.

The chain carries TRBV6-5 and TRBJ2-3; the D is unclear. Trimming shortened V by 7 bases and J by 0 bases, and 11 bases separated the two germline ends. The CDR3 covers 14 residues. Germline CDR1 is MNHEY and CDR2 is SVGAGI. In nucleotides, the CDR3 is TGTGCCAGCACCCCTACGACTAGCACAGATACGCAGTATTTT. Translated, it gives CASTPTTSTDTQYF.

The chain uses TRBV14 and TRBJ2-3; tentative D call: TRBD2 (6 bases). CDR3 size: 15 residues. Per the germline V gene, CDR1 is SGHDN and CDR2 is FVKESK. Trimming pared 5 bases from V and 0 bases from J, leaving 12 bases between. In DNA, the CDR3 is TGTGCCAGCAGCGCGCCGGGACTCAGCACAGATACGCAGTATTTT. This translates into CASSAPGLSTDTQYF.

In DNA, the CDR3 is TGCAGCGGAGGGGGCACCGGGGAGCTGTTTTTT. Amino acid sequence: CSGGGTGELFF. V is TRBV29-1 and J is TRBJ2-2; possible D gene TRBD1, 6 bases. CDR1 SQVTM and CDR2 ANQGSEA come from the germline V gene. The length of the CDR3 is 11 residues. V was cut by 7 bases and J by 4 bases, with 7 bases left in between.

The gene calls are TRBV10-1 and TRBJ2-5; 8 bases line up with TRBD1. This CDR3 is 16 amino acids long. Germline-derived CDR1 and CDR2 are WNHNN and SYGVQD (reference sequence). V was pared by 6 bases and J by 2 bases, with 11 bases of the junction left unmatched. CDR3 sequence reads: CASRKDRVWDQETQYF. The CDR3 coding sequence is TGCGCCAGCAGGAAGGACAGGGTTTGGGATCAAGAGACCCAGTACTTC.

The chain recombines TRBV5-1 with TRBJ1-6, with 8 bases aligning to TRBD1. The ends lost 4 bases at V and 7 bases at J; junction bases unmatched: 7. Germline assignment: CDR1 SGHRS and CDR2 YFSETQ. The CDR3 has 15 amino acids. The CDR3 protein is CASSQQGAGNSPLHF. In DNA, the CDR3 is TGCGCCAGCAGCCAGCAGGGGGCTGGGAATTCACCCCTCCACTTT.

The chain uses TRBV5-1 and TRBJ2-7, with D perhaps TRBD2 (5 bases). The CDR3 runs to 16 residues. V lost 4 bases and J 0 bases, leaving 17 bases between the germline ends. Germline values: CDR1 SGHRS, CDR2 YFSETQ. CDR3 sequence reads: CASSGVKEDLSYEQYF. The CDR3 nucleotides read TGCGCCAGCAGCGGAGTCAAGGAGGACCTCTCCTACGAGCAGTACTTC.

V usage is TRBV9 and J usage is TRBJ2-5, with a possible D match to TRBD2 (6 bases). Germline V CDR1 and CDR2: SGDLS, YYNGEE. CDR3 size: 11 residues. Trimming removed 3 bases at V and 14 bases at J, with 14 bases between. CDR3 residues: CASSDAGTLYF. CDR3 DNA sequence: TGTGCCAGCAGCGATGCCGGGACTCTCTACTTC.

This chain joins TRBV5-1 and TRBJ2-1, with TRBD2 matching over 14 bases. This CDR3 comprises 14 residues. Trimming took 5 bases from V and 12 from J; bases not matched to a gene: 7. Germline loops: CDR1 SGHRS, CDR2 YFSETQ. CDR3 DNA: TGCGCCAGCAGTACGACTAGCGGGAGGGACGTGCAGTTCTTC. Encoded protein: CASSTTSGRDVQFF. The entire variable domain, with the rest obtained from reference TRBV5-1 and TRBJ2-1, is as follows: KAGVTQTPRYLIKTRGQQVTLSCSPISGHRSVSWYQQTPGQGLQFLFEYFSETQRNKGNFPGRFSGRQFSNSRSEMNVSTLELGDSALYLCASSTTSGRDVQFFGPGTRLTVL.

The chain couples TRBV11-2 to TRBJ2-1; 12 bases fit TRBD1. The CDR3 length is 16 residues. CDR1 and CDR2 from the germline V gene are SGHAT and FQNNGV. The junction had 8 bases not matched to a gene; V was cut back by 4 bases and J by 7 bases. CDR3 DNA sequence: TGTGCCAGCAGCTGGGGGGGGACAGGGGGCTTTAATGAGCAGTTCTTC. As protein: CASSWGGTGGFNEQFF.

Of note for this clone: One end of the junction varies from germline; a read error may be responsible. This chain connects TRBV7-2 to TRBJ2-2, with D possibly matching TRBD2 (6 bases). The CDR3 spans 13 residues. Germline V CDR1 and CDR2: SGHTA, FQGNSA. CDR3 nucleotide sequence: TGTGCCAGCAGGGCTAGCGACACCGGGGAGCCGTTTTTT. Protein sequence: CASRASDTGEPFF.

The gene calls are TRBV6-6 and TRBJ1-2; TRBD1 matches at 7 bases. Germline V gene lookup returns CDR1 MNHNY and CDR2 SVGAGI (reference sequence). V gave up 5 bases and J gave up 4 bases; unmatched junction bases: 10. The CDR3 runs to 15 residues. As DNA, the CDR3 is TGTGCCAGCAGTAATACAGGGGTCGCGGGCTATGGCTACACCTTC. Translated, it gives CASSNTGVAGYGYTF.